These T cell receptor beta chains were read from a single sample in a study of cytomegalovirus exposure and HLA in healthy donors. Clones were read by immunoSEQ multiplex PCR, and TCRdb kept only the in-frame ones, dropping some. The sample contains roughly 290,000 clones, roughly 80% of which appear only once. Sequenced: PBMCs. The receptors stem from a girl aged 2-10 years in good health and CMV-seronegative. Each CDR3 is given with its conserved first and last residue. A D gene is named only where the DNA matches it firmly. Size values are once, few and many counts, or a class for expanded clones, and some rows have none.

d_gene	v_gene	j_gene	abundance	len	CDR3aa	CDR3nt
TRBD1	TRBV5-1	TRBJ1-2	-	19	CASSLFYTGGYGANYGYTF	TGCGCCAGCAGCTTGTTTTATACAGGGGGCTACGGGGCTAACTATGGCTACACCTTC
-	TRBV28	TRBJ1-2	-	16	CASSSLLRGASGGYTF	TGTGCCAGCAGTTCGCTCCTTCGGGGGGCCAGCGGAGGCTACACCTTC
TRBD1	TRBV6-5	TRBJ1-1	few	15	CASSSSTTGYTEAFF	TGTGCCAGCAGTTCCTCGACGACAGGGTATACTGAAGCTTTCTTT
TRBD2	TRBV6-1	TRBJ2-2	few	17	CASSEDGRGANTGELFF	TGTGCCAGCAGTGAAGATGGGAGGGGCGCGAACACCGGGGAGCTGTTTTTT
-	TRBV7-9	TRBJ1-2	-	13	CSSSGDINYGYTF	TGTTCCAGCAGCGGGGACATTAACTATGGCTACACCTTC
TRBD2	TRBV5-4	TRBJ2-1	-	15	CASSLWLAGYNEQFF	TGTGCCAGCAGCTTATGGCTAGCGGGGTACAATGAGCAGTTCTTC
-	TRBV28	TRBJ1-4	-	15	CASSFIDKLNEKLFF	TGTGCCAGCAGTTTCATCGACAAACTTAATGAAAAACTGTTTTTT
TRBD1	TRBV28	TRBJ1-2	-	16	CASSRPGQGDGYGYTF	TGTGCCAGCAGTCGACCCGGACAGGGCGACGGCTATGGCTACACCTTC
-	TRBV21-1	TRBJ2-1	-	16	CASSKAEAYSYNEQFF	TGTGCCAGCAGCAAAGCAGAGGCGTACTCCTACAATGAGCAGTTCTTC
TRBD1	TRBV5-1	TRBJ2-7	-	16	CASSLVAGQGSYEQYF	TGCGCCAGCAGCTTGGTAGCGGGACAGGGGAGCTACGAGCAGTACTTC
TRBD2	TRBV10-2	TRBJ2-7	-	14	CATRAGLSSYEQYF	TGCGCCACCAGAGCGGGACTAAGCTCCTACGAGCAGTACTTC
-	TRBV9	TRBJ1-4	-	16	CASSFLSSATNEKLFF	TGTGCCAGCAGCTTCCTCTCCAGCGCAACTAATGAAAAACTGTTTTTT
TRBD2	TRBV18	TRBJ2-1	-	16	CASSPQGLAVYNEQFF	TGTGCCAGCTCACCCCAAGGACTAGCAGTGTACAATGAGCAGTTCTTC
-	TRBV27	TRBJ2-2	-	14	CASSLIRATGELFF	TGTGCCAGCAGTTTAATCAGGGCCACCGGGGAGCTGTTTTTT
TRBD1	TRBV5-4	TRBJ2-7	-	14	CASSPGGSPYEQYF	TGTGCCAGCAGCCCAGGGGGCTCCCCCTACGAGCAGTACTTC
-	TRBV10-3	TRBJ1-2	-	17	CAISESRPSMKLYGYTF	TGTGCCATCAGTGAGTCGAGGCCGTCGATGAAACTCTATGGCTACACCTTC
-	TRBV6-1	TRBJ2-1	-	14	CASSELGAYNEQFF	TGTGCCAGCAGTGAATTGGGAGCCTACAATGAGCAGTTCTTC
-	TRBV6-5	TRBJ1-1	-	15	CASSYSMQGNTEAFF	TGTGCCAGCAGTTACTCGATGCAGGGGAACACTGAAGCTTTCTTT